This T cell receptor (beta chain) came from a study of human T cells and chemical hapten exposure. The table lists this clonotype with a few counts. Its antigen is not identified. Unique molecular identifiers were linked by the library to individual cDNA molecules. TCRdb used MiXCR to reprocess the RACE reads, holding one entry per CDR3 protein. The sample contains about 270,000 distinct CDR3 sequences, approximately 7.5% of which appear only once. Time point meaning: pre-sensitization, week 0. As to treatment: therapeutic diphenylcyclopropenone sensitization with weekly scalp DPC. Whole-study findings and limits: With patch test score, the counts of PT1 expanded TCRs showed a positive correlation.

Germline trimming cut 0 bases from V and 10 bases from J; bases unmatched to any gene: 9. Germline CDR1 reads SGHAT; CDR2 reads FQNNGV. The CDR3 extends over 15 amino acids. The chain couples TRBV11-2 to TRBJ2-1; 7 bases agree with TRBD2. The sequence was obtained from a man younger than 30 with alopecia areata. Some clones in this sample may be carry-over from other donors' samples. Sequencing used whole blood, obtained in connection with sensitization to the hapten diphenylcyclopropenone (DPC). CDR3 DNA sequence: TGTGCCAGCAGCTTAGATGTGGCGGGGGACGGAGAGCAGTTCTTC. This codes for CASSLDVAGDGEQFF.